The 29 T cell receptor beta chains below all came from one sample that was sequenced in a study of control samples from healthy donors and cancer patients (dated by TCRdb to 2019 to 2021). The protocol used for the library was the immunoSEQ multiplex PCR assay. TCRdb mirrors the immuneACCESS table, restricted to in-frame sequences. Some clones are absent from its copies; in checked studies, under half trace to an unresolved V gene, and the reason for the others is unknown. This sample has tens of thousands of clones in its table, and about 86% of those were observed once. The ten top clones hold around 2.8% of the sample. Source material: PBMCs. All receptors derive from a woman in her forties or fifties with lung cancer.

This chain uses TRBV10-2 with TRBJ1-2; D is ambiguous. Germline-derived CDR1 and CDR2 are WSHSY and SAAADI. Trimming took off 7 bases at V and 4 bases at J, with 16 bases between the two ends. The CDR3 is 14 amino acids. CDR3 sequence: CASKRADVIYGYTF. The CDR3, as DNA: TGCGCCAGCAAGAGGGCGGATGTTATCTATGGCTACACCTTC.

The chain is built from TRBV5-1 and TRBJ1-2; D not resolved. V gave up 0 bases and J gave up 3 bases, with 12 bases separating them. This CDR3 has 15 residues. The germline gives CDR1 SGHRS, CDR2 YFSETQ. The CDR3 region is CASSLGTTDYYGYTF. CDR3 sequence (DNA): TGCGCCAGCAGCTTGGGTACTACAGATTACTATGGCTACACCTTC.

This chain uses TRBV7-9 with TRBJ1-2; the D is unclear. The germline V and J ends were trimmed by 1 base and 3 bases, with 12 bases remaining between them. Germline loops: CDR1 SEHNR, CDR2 FQNEAQ (reference sequence). The CDR3 loop spans 15 amino acids. As DNA, the CDR3 is TGTGCCAGCAGCTTAGTTGCAGGTCCCGACTATGGCTACACCTTC. Translating it yields CASSLVAGPDYGYTF.

The V gene is TRBV11-2, the J gene TRBJ1-1; no reliable D call. Trimming took off 2 bases at V and 10 bases at J, with 8 bases between the two ends. The germline V gene encodes CDR1 SGHAT and CDR2 FQNNGV. This CDR3 has 11 residues. The CDR3 DNA reads TGTGCCAGCAGCTTATTGACCCCAGCTTTCTTT. It encodes CASSLLTPAFF.

In its sample, this clone was seen a few times. The genes are TRBV11-3 and TRBJ1-2; perhaps TRBD1 as D (5 bases). The CDR3 has 14 residues. Germline loops: CDR1 SGHNT, CDR2 YENEEA. V lost 1 base to trimming and J lost 1 base, with 7 bases between them. CDR3 amino acids: CASSLAGNNYGYTF. For the CDR3, the DNA is TGTGCCAGCAGCTTAGCAGGGAATAACTATGGCTACACCTTC.

The genes are TRBV5-5 and TRBJ2-7, with D perhaps matching TRBD1 (6 bases). Deletions cut 4 bases from V and 6 bases from J, with 14 bases between. This CDR3 is 13 amino acids long. The germline gives CDR1 SGHKS, CDR2 YYEKEE (reference sequence). The CDR3, as DNA: TGTGCCAGCAGCGTGGGGACATTCGGCGAGCAGTACTTC. As protein: CASSVGTFGEQYF.

The chain couples TRBV20-1 to TRBJ2-4; 7 nucleotides align to TRBD1. From germline, CDR1 is DFQATT and CDR2 SNEGSKA (reference sequence). The CDR3 has 11 residues. The junction had 3 bases not matched to a gene; V was cut back by 5 bases and J by 8 bases. CDR3 DNA sequence: TGCAGTGCTCGACAGGGTGACATTCAGTACTTC. Protein sequence: CSARQGDIQYF.

V usage is TRBV4-2 and J usage is TRBJ1-2; weak D call: TRBD1 (5 bases). This CDR3 has 14 amino acids. Trimming pared 0 bases from V and 6 bases from J, leaving 11 bases between. The germline V gene has CDR1 LGHNA and CDR2 YNFKEQ. This CDR3 reads CASSQDGQGDGYTF. The DNA for the CDR3 is TGTGCCAGCAGCCAAGATGGTCAGGGAGATGGCTACACCTTC.

This clone was seen once. The chain uses TRBV6-5 and TRBJ2-7, with TRBD1 identical over 7 bases. Germline assignment: CDR1 MNHEY and CDR2 SVGAGI. V dropped 6 bases and J dropped 2; count of bases not matched to a gene: 7. CDR3 size: 14 residues. The chain's CDR3 is CASRIGQEAYEQYF. DNA of the CDR3: TGTGCCAGCAGGATAGGACAGGAGGCCTACGAGCAGTACTTC.

This clone was observed a single time. The chain joins TRBV28 to TRBJ1-2; TRBD1 is a possible D gene (5 bases). V lost 2 bases to trimming and J lost 3 bases, with 10 bases between them. The CDR3 consists of 14 residues. Per the germline V gene, CDR1 is MDHEN and CDR2 is SYDVKM. The CDR3 loop reads CASSLTQGYYGYTF. CDR3 DNA sequence: TGTGCCAGCAGTTTAACTCAGGGTTACTATGGCTACACCTTC.

This chain joins TRBV28 and TRBJ1-1, with D tentatively TRBD1 (5 bases). This CDR3 region has 13 residues. V lost 7 bases, J lost 0 bases, and 9 bases lay in between. Germline CDR1 is MDHEN and CDR2 is SYDVKM. The CDR3 spells CASTTELNTEAFF. The CDR3 DNA follows: TGTGCCAGCACGACAGAGTTGAACACTGAAGCTTTCTTT.

The chain links TRBV6-5 to TRBJ1-1, with D tentatively TRBD1 (5 bases). Germline V gene sequence: CDR1 MNHEY, CDR2 SVGAGI. The CDR3 length is 14 residues. V lost 2 bases and J 1 base, leaving 8 bases between the germline ends. The chain's CDR3 is CASSYGGTNTEAFF. CDR3 bases: TGTGCCAGCAGTTACGGAGGGACGAACACTGAAGCTTTCTTT.

V usage is TRBV28 and J usage is TRBJ1-1; TRBD1 matches 7 bases. This CDR3 comprises 14 residues. Germline V lookup: CDR1 MDHEN, CDR2 SYDVKM. The ends lost 6 bases at V and 7 bases at J; junction bases unmatched: 11. This CDR3 is CASSLGTASFEAFF. In DNA, the CDR3 is TGTGCCAGCAGCCTCGGGACAGCTAGCTTTGAAGCTTTCTTT. Variable domain in full (rest from reference TRBV28 and TRBJ1-1): DVKVTQSSRYLVKRTGEKVFLECVQDMDHENMFWYRQDPGLGLRLIYFSYDVKMKEKGDIPEGYSVSREKKERFSLILESASTNQTSMYLCASSLGTASFEAFFGQGTRLTVV.

This clone was counted a few times. V usage is TRBV2 and J usage is TRBJ2-7, with TRBD1 matching 7 bases. Looked up from germline, CDR1 is SNHLY and CDR2 is FYNNEI. This CDR3 contains 12 residues. The V gene end was trimmed by 9 bases and the J gene end by 2 bases; junction bases not matched to a gene: 4. This CDR3 is CASRQGTYEQYF. The DNA for the CDR3 is TGTGCCAGTCGACAGGGCACCTACGAGCAGTACTTC.

This chain connects TRBV5-8 to TRBJ1-1; D is possibly TRBD1 (5 bases). The length of the CDR3 is 13 residues. Germline V gives CDR1 SGHTS, CDR2 YDEGEE. Trimming left V 2 bases short and J 5 bases short, with 10 bases between. In DNA form, the CDR3 reads TGTGCCAGCAGCTTCGGTAAGGGGACTGAAGCTTTCTTT. It is translated as CASSFGKGTEAFF.

The chain links TRBV7-9 to TRBJ2-3; TRBD2 is a possible D gene (7 bases). This CDR3 region has 13 residues. Germline CDR1 is SEHNR and CDR2 is FQNEAQ (reference sequence). V lost 3 bases to trimming and J lost 6 bases, with 10 bases between them. CDR3 sequence reads: CASSFPGGDTQYF. CDR3 DNA: TGTGCCAGCAGCTTTCCGGGGGGCGATACGCAGTATTTT.

The chain links TRBV5-1 to TRBJ2-7; 9 nucleotides line up with TRBD1. Germline-derived CDR1 and CDR2 are SGHRS and YFSETQ. The CDR3 extends over 14 amino acids. Trimming removed 4 bases from V and 5 bases from J; junction bases left unmatched: 7. CDR3 loop: CASSPGQGLNEQYF. The CDR3 DNA follows: TGCGCCAGCAGCCCAGGACAGGGGCTCAACGAGCAGTACTTC.

In DNA, the CDR3 is TGTGCCAGCAGTTTACGGCGGGGGTCCCAAGAGACCCAGTACTTC. Residues: CASSLRRGSQETQYF. The chain links TRBV28 to TRBJ2-5, with 7 positions matching TRBD2. Looked up from germline, CDR1 is MDHEN and CDR2 is SYDVKM. Trimming took 2 bases from V and 1 from J; bases not matched to a gene: 4. The CDR3 covers 15 residues.

The rearrangement uses TRBV6-6 and TRBJ1-3; 8 bases are shared with TRBD1. CDR1 MNHNY and CDR2 SVGAGI come from the germline V gene (reference sequence). The CDR3 is 15 residues long. The J segment lost 2 bases and the V segment lost 2 bases, leaving 2 bases of the junction unmatched. CDR3 sequence (DNA): TGTGCCAGCAGTTACCGACAGGGGCCTGGAAACACCATATATTTT. This codes for CASSYRQGPGNTIYF.

The J gene is TRBJ2-7, the V gene TRBV11-3; D is unclear. Trimming took 0 bases from V and 2 from J, leaving 11 bases between them. The CDR3 is 15 amino acids. The germline CDR1 and CDR2 sequences are SGHNT and YENEEA. The CDR3 bases are TGTGCCAGCAGCTTAGAAGGTAGCAGCCCCTACGAGCAGTACTTC. It is translated as CASSLEGSSPYEQYF.

V and J are TRBV30 and TRBJ1-3; D ambiguous. Trimming stripped 3 bases from V and 0 bases from J, with 12 bases between. The CDR3 contains 15 residues. CDR1 and CDR2 from the germline V gene are GTSNPN and SVGIG (reference sequence). Here the CDR3 DNA reads TGTGCCTGGAGGGCCATAGAAGGCTCTGGAAACACCATATATTTT. It codes for CAWRAIEGSGNTIYF. The full variable domain, its missing parts supplied by reference TRBV30 and TRBJ1-3, is SQTIHQWPATLVQPVGSPLSLECTVEGTSNPNLYWYRQAAGRGLQLLFYSVGIGQISSEVPQNLSASRPQDRQFILSSKKLLLSDSGFYLCAWRAIEGSGNTIYFGEGSWLTVV.

The chain joins TRBV7-2 to TRBJ1-6; D is unclear. This CDR3 comprises 15 residues. Trimming left V 0 bases short and J 6 bases short, with 9 bases between. Germline values: CDR1 SGHTA, CDR2 FQGNSA. CDR3 sequence (DNA): TGTGCCAGCAGCTTAGCCGGGGTTGGTAATTCACCCCTCCACTTT. Translation gives CASSLAGVGNSPLHF.

This chain connects TRBV11-1 to TRBJ1-2; 7 bases map to TRBD1. Germline V gene data show CDR1 as SGHAT and CDR2 as FQDESV (reference sequence). V was clipped by 3 bases and J by 3 bases; unmatched bases: 7. The CDR3 length is 15 residues. CDR3: CASSLGTGTDYGYTF. The CDR3 DNA sequence: TGTGCCAGCAGCTTGGGAACCGGGACAGACTATGGCTACACCTTC.

Points on this clone: A junction boundary mismatches the germline segment, possibly from a read error. The chain recombines TRBV9 with TRBJ2-2; 12 bases match TRBD2. Germline V gene sequence: CDR1 SGDLS, CDR2 YYNGEE. This CDR3 comprises 16 residues. CDR3 in amino acids: CPRGTLAGGGSGELFF. CDR3 coding DNA: TGCCCCCGCGGGACACTAGCGGGGGGAGGTAGCGGGGAGCTGTTTTTT.

This clone occurred once. The rearrangement joins TRBV5-1 to TRBJ1-1, with unresolved D. Trimming pared 3 bases from V and 0 bases from J, leaving 9 bases between. CDR3 length equals 14 residues. The germline V gene encodes CDR1 SGHRS and CDR2 YFSETQ. The CDR3 nucleotides read TGCGCCAGCAGCTCCTCCACGGTGAACACTGAAGCTTTCTTT. Translated, it gives CASSSSTVNTEAFF.

This clone was counted only a few times. The chain links TRBV12-3 or TRBV12-4 to TRBJ2-7; TRBD1 aligns across 7 bases. V lost 6 bases and J lost 6; bases outside the gene matches: 5. The CDR3 extends over 12 amino acids. This CDR3 is CASSLGTVEQYF. The CDR3 nucleotides are TGTGCCAGCAGCCTGGGGACAGTCGAGCAGTACTTC.

V usage is TRBV29-1 and J usage is TRBJ1-1; D uncertain. The CDR3 contains 15 residues. With 6 bases removed from V and 0 bases from J, the gap between germline ends came to 17 bases. The germline V gene has CDR1 SQVTM and CDR2 ANQGSEA. The CDR3 sequence is CSVAGSSLLNTEAFF. CDR3 sequence (DNA): TGCAGCGTGGCCGGGAGTTCTCTGTTGAACACTGAAGCTTTCTTT. Full variable domain (rest looked up from reference TRBV29-1 and TRBJ1-1): SAVISQKPSRDICQRGTSLTIQCQVDSQVTMMFWYRQQPGQSLTLIATANQGSEATYESGFVIDKFPISRPNLTFSTLTVSNMSPEDSSIYLCSVAGSSLLNTEAFFGQGTRLTVV.

This clone occurred a few times. V gene TRBV7-2 combines with J gene TRBJ1-3; D ambiguous. V dropped 2 bases and J dropped 3 bases, with 5 bases sitting between them. Germline V gives CDR1 SGHTA, CDR2 FQGNSA. This CDR3 contains 13 residues. The DNA for the CDR3 is TGTGCCAGCAGCTTAAGTTATGGAAACACCATATATTTT. Amino acids: CASSLSYGNTIYF. Complete variable domain (other parts from reference TRBV7-2 and TRBJ1-3): GAGVSQSPSNKVTEKGKDVELRCDPISGHTALYWYRQSLGQGLEFLIYFQGNSAPDKSGLPSDRFSAERTGGSVSTLTIQRTQQEDSAVYLCASSLSYGNTIYFGEGSWLTVV.

V usage is TRBV12-5 and J usage is TRBJ1-5; 7 bases map to TRBD1. Germline assignment: CDR1 LGHNT and CDR2 FRNRAP. The CDR3 consists of 16 residues. V dropped 2 bases and J dropped 0; count of bases not matched to a gene: 4. Here the CDR3 DNA reads TGTGCTAGTGGTTTGATAACAGGGGTTAGCAATCAGCCCCAGCATTTT. This sequence encodes CASGLITGVSNQPQHF.